A selection of T cell receptor beta chains follows, all from one sample in a study of T cells in Graves' hyperthyroidism and ophthalmopathy. TCRdb reanalysed the multiplex PCR reads using MiXCR and keeps one entry per CDR3 protein. The repertoire has about 690,000 distinct CDR3 sequences, around 16% of them found once; the top ten carry around 15%. The specimen sequenced was blood. These receptors came from a man in his fifties with Graves' hyperthyroidism. Both conserved end residues are part of each CDR3. The D gene is left open where the match is weak. Clone size is not always given. Where it is, it says once, few, many or a class for expanded clones.

clone_size,j_call,d_call,v_call,cdr3_aa,cdr3_nt
many,TRBJ2-1,TRBD1,TRBV12-3/TRBV12-4,CASSLGQGTEQFF,TGTGCCAGCAGTTTGGGACAGGGGACTGAGCAGTTCTTC
-,TRBJ2-7,-,TRBV20-1,CSARDLETYEHYF,TGCAGTGCTAGAGATCTTGAAACCTACGAGCACTACTTC
-,TRBJ1-2,-,TRBV7-9,CASSPSRGPLDYGYTF,TGTGCCAGCAGCCCGTCTAGAGGCCCGTTGGACTATGGCTACACCTTC
-,TRBJ2-2,TRBD1,TRBV6-4,CASTRTGDGGELFF,TGTGCCAGCACCCGGACAGGGGATGGCGGGGAGCTGTTTTTT
few,TRBJ2-7,-,TRBV4-3,CASSQGRGVSSSYEQYF,TGCGCCAGCAGCCAGGGGCGAGGGGTCTCCAGCTCCTACGAGCAGTACTTC
few,TRBJ1-1,TRBD1,TRBV27,CASRGTGTGTEAFF,TGTGCCAGCAGGGGGACCGGGACAGGCACTGAAGCTTTCTTT
-,TRBJ1-6,-,TRBV19,CASRRQDGGSPLHF,TGTGCCAGCCGTAGACAGGACGGTGGTTCACCCCTCCACTTT
-,TRBJ2-1,TRBD2,TRBV2,CASKRLAGREQFF,TGTGCCAGCAAACGACTAGCGGGAAGGGAGCAGTTCTTC
many,TRBJ2-1,-,TRBV20-1,CSATPRYNEQFF,TGCAGTGCTACCCCCCGGTACAATGAGCAGTTCTTC
-,TRBJ1-4,-,TRBV7-9,CASSLPTSGGEKLFF,TGTGCCAGCAGCTTGCCGACCTCGGGAGGTGAAAAACTGTTTTTT
-,TRBJ2-2,-,TRBV4-3,CASSQVPPGETGELFF,TGCGCCAGCAGCCAAGTACCCCCGGGGGAAACCGGGGAGCTGTTTTTT
-,TRBJ1-5,-,TRBV28,CASSATGGGSSSRPQHF,TGTGCCAGCAGTGCCACCGGGGGGGGCAGTTCGTCAAGGCCCCAGCATTTT
few,TRBJ2-1,TRBD2,TRBV28,CASSLDIAGVGGNEQFF,TGTGCCAGCAGTTTAGATATAGCGGGAGTGGGGGGCAATGAGCAGTTCTTC
-,TRBJ2-1,-,TRBV7-9,CASSLESGEQFF,TGTGCCAGCAGCTTAGAATCAGGAGAGCAGTTCTTC
-,TRBJ2-2,TRBD1,TRBV4-1,CASSQGTGGYAGELFF,TGCGCCAGCAGCCAGGGGACAGGGGGCTACGCCGGGGAGCTGTTTTTT
-,TRBJ1-2,-,TRBV20-1,CSAIMFLVGYTF,TGCAGTGCTATTATGTTCCTTGTGGGCTACACCTTC
many,TRBJ2-3,-,TRBV5-1,CASRGASLTQYF,TGCGCCAGCAGGGGGGCCTCCCTTACGCAGTATTTT
many,TRBJ2-1,-,TRBV7-2,CASSLWGRINNEQFF,TGTGCCAGCAGCTTATGGGGCCGAATTAACAATGAGCAGTTCTTC
many,TRBJ2-1,TRBD2,TRBV11-2,CASSLSGSEDEQFF,TGTGCCAGCAGCTTAAGCGGGAGCGAGGATGAGCAGTTCTTC
many,TRBJ2-1,-,TRBV20-1,CSARARSSYNEQFF,TGCAGTGCTAGAGCGCGGAGCTCCTACAATGAGCAGTTCTTC
many,TRBJ2-3,-,TRBV2,CASSQGWADTQYF,TGTGCCAGCAGTCAGGGTTGGGCAGATACGCAGTATTTT
many,TRBJ2-2,-,TRBV12-3/TRBV12-4,CASSPGDRISGELFF,TGTGCCAGCAGTCCCGGTGATAGGATCTCCGGGGAGCTGTTTTTT
-,TRBJ2-3,-,TRBV19,CASSPRTGDTQYF,TGTGCCAGTAGTCCGCGAACTGGAGATACGCAGTATTTT
many,TRBJ2-4,TRBD2,TRBV3-1,CASSPPLAGGRDIQYF,TGTGCCAGCAGCCCTCCTTTAGCGGGAGGGAGGGACATTCAGTACTTC
-,TRBJ2-5,TRBD1,TRBV7-2,CASTPSRDRGPRGYF,TGTGCCAGCACCCCCTCCCGGGACAGGGGGCCCCGAGGGTACTTC
many,TRBJ2-3,-,TRBV29-1,CSSDGTSTDTQYF,TGCAGCTCGGACGGTACTAGCACAGATACGCAGTATTTT
-,TRBJ1-5,-,TRBV2,CASSERPPWESNQPQHF,TGTGCCAGCAGTGAGAGGCCGCCCTGGGAAAGCAATCAGCCCCAGCATTTT
many,TRBJ2-7,TRBD2,TRBV7-9,CASSPGTSGRLYEQYF,TGTGCCAGCAGCCCAGGGACTAGCGGGAGGCTTTACGAGCAGTACTTC
-,TRBJ1-2,-,TRBV9,CASSQRALGDYGYTF,TGTGCCAGCAGCCAGCGGGCCTTGGGGGACTATGGCTACACCTTC
many,TRBJ2-1,TRBD2,TRBV28,CASSLWASGRVNEQFF,TGTGCCAGCAGTTTATGGGCTAGCGGGAGGGTAAATGAGCAGTTCTTC
-,TRBJ2-7,-,TRBV7-8,CASSLGTAITNPYEQYF,TGTGCCAGCAGCTTAGGGACAGCAATAACAAACCCCTACGAGCAGTACTTC
few,TRBJ1-1,-,TRBV7-2,CASSPRRETEAFF,TGTGCCAGCAGCCCTAGGAGGGAAACTGAAGCTTTCTTT
-,TRBJ2-3,-,TRBV2,CAKNRESEDTQYF,TGTGCCAAAAACAGGGAATCGGAAGATACGCAGTATTTT
-,TRBJ2-3,-,TRBV11-2,CASSLVGAAVTDTQYF,TGTGCGAGCAGCTTAGTAGGAGCGGCAGTGACAGATACGCAGTATTTT
many,TRBJ1-4,-,TRBV2,CASRVQSRGRLFF,TGTGCCAGCAGGGTACAAAGTAGGGGCAGACTGTTTTTT
many,TRBJ1-5,-,TRBV6-1,CASRETGRQGNQPQHF,TGTGCCAGCAGGGAGACAGGTCGCCAAGGCAATCAGCCCCAGCATTTT
few,TRBJ2-3,-,TRBV20-1,CSATNRGGTDTQYF,TGCAGTGCTACAAATAGGGGGGGCACAGATACGCAGTATTTT
many,TRBJ1-2,-,TRBV20-1,CSAKENQNPYGYTF,TGCAGTGCTAAGGAAAATCAGAACCCGTATGGCTACACCTTC
many,TRBJ1-3,-,TRBV15,CATSRGPSSGNTIYF,TGTGCCACCAGCAGGGGACCGAGCTCTGGAAACACCATATATTTT
many,TRBJ1-5,-,TRBV28,CASSNRVRNQPQHF,TGTGCCAGCAGCAACAGGGTTCGAAATCAGCCCCAGCATTTT
-,TRBJ1-2,TRBD1,TRBV11-2,CASSPGGYIGYTF,TGTGCCAGCTCCCCAGGGGGGTATATTGGCTACACCTTC
few,TRBJ2-7,TRBD1,TRBV19,CASSIAGQGAKQYF,TGTGCCAGTAGTATAGCAGGGCAGGGGGCGAAGCAGTACTTC
many,TRBJ2-1,-,TRBV12-3/TRBV12-4,CASRVVADEQFF,TGTGCCAGCAGGGTCGTAGCTGATGAGCAGTTCTTC
-,TRBJ1-1,-,TRBV7-2,CATELVPNTEAFF,TGTGCCACCGAGTTAGTTCCGAACACTGAAGCTTTCTTT
-,TRBJ1-2,-,TRBV18,CASSADSGGYGYTF,TGTGCCAGCTCCGCGGACAGCGGCGGCTATGGCTACACCTTC
many,TRBJ1-2,-,TRBV12-3/TRBV12-4,CASSGAGGGFSGYTF,TGTGCCAGCAGTGGGGCGGGGGGGGGCTTCTCTGGCTACACCTTC
-,TRBJ1-2,-,TRBV18,CASSPTTDPDYGYTF,TGTGCCAGCTCACCAACTACGGACCCAGACTATGGCTACACCTTC
many,TRBJ2-1,-,TRBV28,CASSFDIEQFF,TGTGCCAGCAGTTTCGACATTGAGCAGTTCTTC
-,TRBJ2-3,-,TRBV12-3/TRBV12-4,CATSFGGADTQYF,TGTGCCACCTCTTTCGGGGGAGCGGATACGCAGTATTTT
few,TRBJ2-5,-,TRBV25-1,CASSDRGRAETQYF,TGTGCCAGCAGTGACAGGGGGAGGGCAGAGACCCAGTACTTC